This TCR beta chain was captured by sequencing in a study of cytomegalovirus exposure and HLA in healthy donors. A multiplex PCR was run with 60 Vbeta primers and 13 Jbeta primers. The repertoire was sequenced with immunoSEQ multiplex PCR; TCRdb's copy has only in-frame clones and lacks some. The top ten hold more than 1.5% of the sample, which has more than 150,000 clones, roughly 80% seen once. Germline values: CDR1 SEHNR, CDR2 FQNEAQ (reference sequence). V gave up 6 bases and J gave up 2 bases, with 10 bases separating them. This CDR3 comprises 13 residues. The chain uses TRBV7-9 and TRBJ1-1; D is uncertain. The sequencing sample was made of PBMCs. This TCR was sampled from a man aged 40-49 years in good health and CMV-seronegative. The CDR3 sequence is CASRPRSNTEAFF. CDR3 DNA sequence: TGTGCCAGCAGACCCAGGTCCAACACTGAAGCTTTCTTT.